The 9 T cell receptor beta chains given below trace back to one sample, sequenced in a study of spatial heterogeneity in lung cancer. TCRdb recomputed calls from the 5' RACE reads with MiXCR, one row per CDR3 protein. This sample has some 6,900 distinct CDR3 sequences, with around 15% found just once. Study-level results: Tumoral mutation counts were tracked by counts of expanded intratumoral alpha and beta TCRs.

Time point of the sample: sample taken at primary tumor resection. The antigens these receptors bind are not known. The sequences come from lung tumor tissue, collected at surgery. These receptors all come from a male donor with early-stage non-small cell lung cancer.

This clonotype was seen a handful of times. With the library built for alpha chains, this beta chain is off target and its frequency is not meaningful. The chain couples TRBV7-3 to TRBJ1-1, with a tentative D call TRBD1 (6 bases). CDR3 size: 13 residues. Trimming took 3 bases from V and 5 from J, leaving 10 bases between them. Per the germline V gene, CDR1 is SGHTA and CDR2 is FQGTGA. The CDR3 loop reads CASSLTGQTEAFF. The CDR3 region has the DNA TGTGCCAGCAGCTTGACAGGTCAGACTGAAGCTTTCTTT. The full variable domain, rest sourced from reference TRBV7-3 and TRBJ1-1, is GAGVSQTPSNKVTEKGKYVELRCDPISGHTALYWYRQSLGQGPEFLIYFQGTGAADDSGLPNDRFFAVRPEGSVSTLKIQRTERGDSAVYLCASSLTGQTEAFFGQGTRLTVV.

This clonotype was found many times. This beta chain is an off-target read within a library intended for alpha chains, so its frequency means little. This chain joins TRBV24-1 and TRBJ1-1, with TRBD1 matching over 7 bases. Germline V lookup: CDR1 KGHDR, CDR2 SFDVKD. V was pared by 4 bases and J by 2 bases, with 6 bases of the junction left unmatched. The CDR3 sequence is 15 residues long. This CDR3 is CATSDSRTGNTEAFF. CDR3 bases: TGTGCCACCAGTGACTCGAGGACAGGCAACACTGAAGCTTTCTTT.

This clonotype was picked up many times. Little can be read into the size of this beta chain, an off-target read in a library designed for alpha chains. V usage is TRBV28 and J usage is TRBJ1-2, with 12 bases aligning to TRBD1. This CDR3 contains 13 residues. From germline, CDR1 is MDHEN and CDR2 SYDVKM. V lost 10 bases to trimming and J lost 8 bases; unmatched junction nucleotides: 8. This CDR3 is CATPGQGAGGYTF. CDR3 in DNA: TGTGCCACCCCGGGACAGGGGGCCGGAGGCTACACCTTC.

Comments on this clonotype: The library was designed around alpha chains, so this beta chain is a stray read whose abundance carries little weight. V and J are TRBV6-2 or TRBV6-3 and TRBJ2-7; perhaps TRBD1 as D (5 bases). Between the trimmed V and J ends, which lost 5 bases and 1 base, there was a span of 12 bases. Germline V CDR1 and CDR2: MNHEY, SVGEGT. The CDR3 runs to 14 residues. CDR3 DNA: TGTGCCAGCAGTAGAAACAGGAAATCCTACGAGCAGTACTTC. Protein sequence: CASSRNRKSYEQYF.

This clonotype was observed at least ten times. Within a library made for alpha chains, this beta chain is off target, and its count is uninformative. The V gene is TRBV20-1, the J gene TRBJ1-2; the D gene is possibly TRBD1 (6 bases). The germline V and J ends were trimmed by 0 bases and 4 bases, with 15 bases remaining between them. The CDR3 consists of 15 residues. Germline V gives CDR1 DFQATT, CDR2 SNEGSKA (reference sequence). This CDR3 is CSARESLGGSYGYTF. The CDR3 DNA sequence: TGCAGTGCTAGAGAAAGCCTGGGGGGCTCCTATGGCTACACCTTC.

As concerns this clonotype: This beta chain is a stray read from a library made for alpha chains; its abundance is not meaningful. The chain uses TRBV6-2 or TRBV6-3 and TRBJ2-4; D gene unclear. Trimming removed 6 bases from V and 0 bases from J, with 12 bases in between. The CDR3 consists of 15 residues. Germline assignment: CDR1 MNHEY and CDR2 SVGEGT. Written as DNA, the CDR3 is TGTGCCAGCAGCCGTTCCGAGCGAGCCAAAAACATTCAGTACTTC. Its translation: CASSRSERAKNIQYF.

The table lists this clonotype with a few counts. This beta chain slipped into a library made for alpha chains as a stray read, so its size is not meaningful. The chain links TRBV20-1 to TRBJ2-5; D might be TRBD1 (6 bases). Trimming stripped 3 bases from V and 5 bases from J, with 13 bases between. Germline V gene data show CDR1 as DFQATT and CDR2 as SNEGSKA (reference sequence). CDR3 length: 13 amino acids. CDR3 nucleotide sequence: TGCAGTGCTAGTTTGGGGGCTGGGGAGACCCAGTACTTC. Translating gives CSASLGAGETQYF.

By proportion, this clonotype is medium-sized (0.01 to 0.1%). The library was prepared for alpha chains; this beta chain is a stray read, so its frequency means little. The chain carries TRBV29-1 and TRBJ1-2; no clear D gene. The germline V gene has CDR1 SQVTM and CDR2 ANQGSEA. The CDR3 loop spans 13 amino acids. Trimming stripped 1 base from V and 6 bases from J, with 12 bases between. The CDR3 loop is CSVEGSGYNGYTF. CDR3 nucleotide sequence: TGCAGCGTTGAAGGGTCGGGGTACAATGGCTACACCTTC. The full variable domain, in which reference TRBV29-1 and TRBJ1-2 provide the parts outside the CDR3, is SAVISQKPSRDICQRGTSLTIQCQVDSQVTMMFWYRQQPGQSLTLIATANQGSEATYESGFVIDKFPISRPNLTFSTLTVSNMSPEDSSIYLCSVEGSGYNGYTFGSGTRLTVV.

This clonotype was seen repeatedly, ten times or more. This beta chain was picked up by a library intended for alpha chains and is off target, so its count carries little meaning. The V call is TRBV24-1, the J call TRBJ2-1, with 7 bases matching TRBD2. V lost 3 bases, J lost 6 bases, and 4 bases stayed unmatched. The germline V gene has CDR1 KGHDR and CDR2 SFDVKD. This CDR3 spans 14 amino acids. This CDR3 reads CATSDGGTINEQFF. The CDR3 nucleotides are TGTGCCACCAGTGATGGGGGGACTATCAATGAGCAGTTCTTC.